One and the same sample provided the 16 T cell receptor beta chains below, sequenced in a study of blood T cells in healthy people across ages. It was with a sample-barcoded 5' primer and a J-beta primer mix that a second PCR of roughly 7 to 12 cycles was run. One entry per CDR3 protein results from TCRdb running MiXCR on the 5' RACE reads. The repertoire holds about 1,500,000 distinct CDR3 sequences, with about 43% as singletons. Input material: blood. The receptor source for this set is a woman aged 18-29 years in good health.

This clonotype was counted a single time. The rearrangement uses TRBV7-9 and TRBJ2-1; 9 bases fit TRBD2. Germline trimming cut 5 bases from V and 5 bases from J; bases unmatched to any gene: 10. CDR1 and CDR2 (germline): SEHNR, FQNEAQ (reference sequence). CDR3 length: 16 amino acids. This CDR3 reads CASSPQGLAGHNEQFF. The CDR3 bases are TGTGCCAGCAGCCCTCAGGGGCTAGCGGGGCACAATGAGCAGTTCTTC.

This rearrangement joins TRBV2 to TRBJ1-4; TRBD1 is a possible D gene (5 bases). Trimming left V 2 bases short and J 1 base short, with 14 bases between. Germline loops: CDR1 SNHLY, CDR2 FYNNEI. CDR3 length equals 17 residues. Written as DNA, the CDR3 is TGTGCCAGCAGTGAACAGCAGGGAGGAGAAACTAATGAAAAACTGTTTTTT. Amino acids: CASSEQQGGETNEKLFF.

The CDR3 region has the DNA TGTGCCAGCAGCCAAGGACCGGGGACAGCGAACACTGAAGCTTTCTTT. Translated, it gives CASSQGPGTANTEAFF. The chain is built from TRBV3-1 and TRBJ1-1, with 7 bases that match TRBD1. The CDR3 totals 16 residues. V lost 1 base and J lost 1; bases outside the gene matches: 6. Germline CDR1 reads LGHDT; CDR2 reads YNNKEL (reference sequence).

V and J are TRBV20-1 and TRBJ2-5; 9 nucleotides line up with TRBD2. The germline gives CDR1 DFQATT, CDR2 SNEGSKA (reference sequence). J lost 11 bases, V lost 6 bases, and 16 bases had no gene match. The CDR3 is 14 amino acids. CDR3 DNA: TGCAGTGCCCACGGGCTAGCGGGGTTCTTTGAGCAGTACTTC. This gives the protein CSAHGLAGFFEQYF.

The genes are TRBV20-1 and TRBJ2-3; D gene unclear. CDR3 size: 15 residues. Germline CDR1 is DFQATT and CDR2 is SNEGSKA (reference sequence). Trimming left V 3 bases short and J 0 bases short, with 13 bases between. In DNA, the CDR3 is TGCAGTGCTAGGGATACAGCGCTCAGCACAGATACGCAGTATTTT. Translating it yields CSARDTALSTDTQYF.

The J gene is TRBJ1-5, the V gene TRBV12-3 or TRBV12-4, with D hard to call. Trimming stripped 2 bases from V and 5 bases from J, with 10 bases between. The length of the CDR3 is 14 residues. The DNA of the CDR3 is TGTGCCAGCAGTTTATCGGCGGGATATCAGCCCCAGCATTTT. This gives the protein CASSLSAGYQPQHF.

Concerning this clonotype itself: The limits of the CDR3 on the DNA are not certain, so only TCRdb's listed CDR3 is given. The rearrangement links TRBV27 to TRBJ1-2; the table names TRBD1, a call not compared with the DNA. From germline, CDR1 is MNHEY and CDR2 SMNVEV (reference sequence). The CDR3 region is 14 residues in length, termini included. The CDR3 spells CASSFGEGQSGYTF.

This sequence joins TRBV10-3 and TRBJ1-5; 9 bases map to TRBD1. From germline, CDR1 is ENHRY and CDR2 SYGVKD. This CDR3 has 16 residues. V lost 0 bases, J lost 3 bases, and 3 bases stayed unmatched. The CDR3: CAISESGTGNNQPQHF. The CDR3 coding sequence is TGTGCCATCAGTGAGTCCGGGACAGGGAACAATCAGCCCCAGCATTTT.

This clonotype was detected ten times or more. This rearrangement joins TRBV29-1 to TRBJ2-1; TRBD2 aligns across 10 bases. V dropped 1 base and J dropped 5; count of bases not matched to a gene: 5. The CDR3 spans 15 residues. Germline CDR1 SQVTM, CDR2 ANQGSEA. CDR3 nucleotide sequence: TGCAGCGTTGAAGCGAGGCTAGCGGGGGACAATGAGCAGTTCTTC. Protein sequence: CSVEARLAGDNEQFF.

This clonotype has just a few counts. V gene TRBV9 combines with J gene TRBJ2-6; D ambiguous. Germline CDR1 is SGDLS and CDR2 is YYNGEE. The CDR3 covers 18 residues. Between the trimmed V and J ends, which lost 4 bases and 0 bases, there was a span of 17 bases. CDR3 bases: TGTGCCAGCAGCTCAGGACCGGGTGGATTCTCTGGGGCCAACGTCCTGACTTTC. Its translation is CASSSGPGGFSGANVLTF. The complete variable domain, with remaining parts taken from reference TRBV9 and TRBJ2-6, reads DSGVTQTPKHLITATGQRVTLRCSPRSGDLSVYWYQQSLDQGLQFLIQYYNGEERAKGNILERFSAQQFPDLHSELNLSSLELGDSALYFCASSSGPGGFSGANVLTFGAGSRLTVL.

V is TRBV9 and J is TRBJ2-5; D possibly corresponds to TRBD1 (6 bases). This CDR3 is built from 14 residues. Germline V gene sequence: CDR1 SGDLS, CDR2 YYNGEE. V was cut by 2 bases and J by 3 bases, with 11 bases left in between. Written as DNA, the CDR3 is TGTGCCAGCAGCGTCAGGGGATGGGAAGAGACCCAGTACTTC. Its translation: CASSVRGWEETQYF.

This clonotype was observed a few times. The rearrangement uses TRBV7-7 and TRBJ2-1; tentative D call: TRBD2 (6 bases). Germline CDR1 is SSHAT and CDR2 is FNYEAQ (reference sequence). This CDR3 is built from 16 residues. V lost 5 bases and J lost 7, with 21 bases in between. The CDR3 nucleotides are TGTGCCAGCAGCCCTCTAACGGGACTCGAGAGTAATGAGCAGTTCTTC. Amino acids: CASSPLTGLESNEQFF.

This clonotype was observed a few times. The rearrangement joins TRBV5-1 to TRBJ1-1, with TRBD1 matching 11 bases. CDR1 SGHRS and CDR2 YFSETQ come from the germline V gene. Trimming removed 4 bases from V and 3 bases from J; junction bases left unmatched: 8. The CDR3 consists of 16 residues. In DNA form, the CDR3 reads TGCGCCAGCAGCACGGGGACAGGGGGGATTCACACTGAAGCTTTCTTT. Protein product: CASSTGTGGIHTEAFF.

The rearrangement uses TRBV27 and TRBJ1-5; unclear D gene. Germline V lookup: CDR1 MNHEY, CDR2 SMNVEV (reference sequence). The CDR3 spans 11 residues. Between the trimmed V and J ends, which lost 4 bases and 15 bases, there was a span of 13 bases. In nucleotides, the CDR3 is TGTGCCAGCAGTTCTTGGGATCAGTGGCATTTT. This translates into CASSSWDQWHF.

This clonotype turned up a few times. This chain links TRBV7-6 with TRBJ2-3, with 11 nucleotides matching TRBD2. Losses at the gene ends were 4 bases for V and 8 bases for J; bases not matched to a gene: 11. This CDR3 is 16 amino acids long. Germline CDR1 reads SGHVS; CDR2 reads FNYEAQ. CDR3 nucleotides: TGTGCCAGCAGCTCGGCCTCTAGCGGGGGGCCGGGTACGCAGTATTTT. It codes for CASSSASSGGPGTQYF.

The chain carries TRBV3-1 and TRBJ2-7; no definite D call. The CDR3 spans 12 residues. Germline V lookup: CDR1 LGHDT, CDR2 YNNKEL (reference sequence). V was cut by 1 base and J by 6 bases, with 7 bases left in between. The CDR3 sequence is CASSQAQLEQYF. The CDR3 DNA sequence: TGTGCCAGCAGCCAAGCACAGCTCGAGCAGTACTTC.